Sequencing of this T cell receptor (beta chain) was carried out in a study of shared clonotypes between healthy human individuals (dated by TCRdb to the early 2020s). Regarding the complete study: The cohort included a few men and a couple of women between 18 and 49 years of age. Per donor, leukapheresis produced somewhere between about 0.85 and 9.5 billion PBMCs. The study deeply sequenced blood TCR repertoires of five healthy adults to estimate repertoire size and the extent of clonotype sharing between individuals. For each donor, CD4 naive and CD4 memory were each given three plates, CD8 naive was given two plates, and CD8 memory was given one plate. Different laboratories and diverse techniques were used to prepare libraries and sequence TCR repertoires, to increase sequencing depth and limit assay-specific biases. Findings and caveats that apply to the study as a whole: Only blood was sampled, and tissue TCR repertoires likely differ from those in blood. Approximately 5% of naive CD4, more than 3% of naive CD8, 2.3% of memory CD4, and over 0.35% of memory CD8 clonotypes were shared across several donors. The genetic and exposure-history diversity represented was limited by the small number of donors. Pairwise subsampling led to the expectation that sequencing depth would affect the degree of clonotype sharing among donors. Naive subsets generally had larger estimated clonotype richness than memory subsets did. Compared with non-shared clonotypes, the clonotypes found in all four sorted-subset donors had higher generation probabilities. Even with the large sequencing depth, rarefaction of the sorted-subset datasets indicated that sequencing was incomplete.

The donors were healthy, HIV-negative adults who had no recently reported acute infections or vaccinations. Only Caucasian adults living in Nashville, Tennessee, USA were represented among the donors. Magnetic negative selection was used to enrich CD4+ T cells, after which naive cells were positively selected on CD45RA and the negative fraction became the memory subset. Blood was collected by leukapheresis, and PBMCs were isolated by Ficoll-Histopaque density gradient centrifugation and then cryopreserved in liquid nitrogen vapor phase. Analytical flow cytometry was used to check the purity and quantity of each magnetically sorted T cell population. Each sorted fraction had its genomic DNA isolated and then quantified by UV absorbance on a Nanodrop 2000c. Deletion took 1 base off V and 1 base off J, with a span of 10 bases between the germline ends. Reading the germline V gene (reference sequence) gives CDR1 MNHNY and CDR2 SVGAGI. Reading from cysteine to phenylalanine, the CDR3 counts 15 amino acids. The retained sequence is limited to the CDR3, 45 bases, with the frame set at the first base.

Using the deep immunoSEQ assay, TCR CDR3 regions were amplified from genomic DNA by multiplex PCR. Genomic DNA extracted from each cell subset was distributed evenly over all wells of several immunoSEQ 96-well plates, and each plate served as one replicate. For sorted subsets, about 200 ng genomic DNA, equal to tens of thousands of T cell genomes, was loaded into each replicate PCR. The purified libraries were quantified using a Qubit 3.0 fluorometer, sized with a Bioanalyzer 2100, and then quantified again using the KAPA Library Quantification kit. Every immunoSEQ 96-well plate was sequenced on a separate single-read 150-cycle Illumina NextSeq 550 flow cell. Per the source publication's procedure: The immunoSEQ output contained only junctional sequences without quality scores, so filtering could not match that applied to full-length reads. To assign V/J genes and CDR3, sequences were annotated against IMGT germline references using PyIR, a Python wrapper for IgBLAST v1.9. Reads were removed for weak V/J assignments (E-value above 1e-6), missing CDR3, stop codons, out-of-frame junctions, or ambiguous translated residues. V3J clonotypes were defined by identical inferred V gene, J gene, and CDR3 amino acid sequence. Percentage overlap between repertoires was calculated by dividing the number of shared unique clonotypes by the size of the smaller repertoire. Richness of each repertoire was evaluated using RTK rarefaction, the Chao1 estimator, and Recon v2.1 estimates of unobserved clonotypes. OLGA was used to compute generation probabilities for all TCRbeta clonotypes that the gDNA method yielded from a handful of donors. The clones in this table, taken by TCRdb from immuneACCESS, are in-frame only. Not every clone is retained; where verified, under half of the shortfall comes from an unresolved V gene, and the cause of the rest is unknown. Clone size and V and J calls were adopted from that table, with D and trimming inferred from the DNA. The sample contains some 900,000 clones, approximately 76% of them found a single time. The top ten clonotypes cover about 1.5% of the sample.

As regards this clone: Its recognized antigen is unknown. Base qualities are not at hand, and no much larger clone is one base apart.

Material for sequencing was memory CD4+ T cells sorted from blood. Explained via the paper, the cell subset or site label denotes: CD45RA-negative fraction. This receptor was obtained from a man younger than 35 in good health. The chain uses TRBV6-6 and TRBJ2-5; the D gene is perhaps TRBD2, on 7 matching bases. At the DNA level, the sequence is TGTGCCAGCAGTTACTGGGGGGGCCCCCAAGAGACCCAGTACTTC. The translation is CASSYWGGPQETQYF.